This TCR beta chain was identified in a study of cytomegalovirus exposure and HLA in healthy donors. CDR1 is SQVTM and CDR2 is ANQGSEA in the germline V gene. The CDR3 consists of 16 residues. Trimming took 4 bases from V and 0 from J; bases not matched to a gene: 6. Study results and caveats: Upon later analysis, HLA-associated TCR beta chains proved more clonally expanded than other, equally common chains.

Primers included in the PCR were 60 Vbeta and 13 Jbeta primers. Sequencing was performed with immunoSEQ multiplex PCR; in TCRdb, only in-frame clones are kept and a portion is missing. The sample includes more than 150,000 clones, 75% to 85% of them seen just once. Comments on this clone: Its antigen is not identified.

The receptor comes from a boy between 10 and 17 years old in good health and CMV-seronegative. Specimen: PBMCs. The chain couples TRBV29-1 to TRBJ2-6, with 7 bases identical to TRBD1. The CDR3 DNA reads as TGCAGCGTTGGGACAGGAGCCCCCTCTGGGGCCAACGTCCTGACTTTC. As protein: CSVGTGAPSGANVLTF.